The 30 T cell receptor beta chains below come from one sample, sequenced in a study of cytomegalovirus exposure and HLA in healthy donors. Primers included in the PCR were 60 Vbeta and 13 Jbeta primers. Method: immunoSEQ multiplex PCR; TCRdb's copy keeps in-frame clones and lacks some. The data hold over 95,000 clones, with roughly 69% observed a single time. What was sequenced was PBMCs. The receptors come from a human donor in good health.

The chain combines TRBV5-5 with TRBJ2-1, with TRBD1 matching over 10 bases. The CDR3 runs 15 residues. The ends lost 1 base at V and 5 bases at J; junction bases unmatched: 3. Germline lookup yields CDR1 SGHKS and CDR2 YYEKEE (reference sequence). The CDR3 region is CASSLFGQGDNEQFF. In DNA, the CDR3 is TGTGCCAGCAGCTTGTTCGGACAGGGGGACAATGAGCAGTTCTTC.

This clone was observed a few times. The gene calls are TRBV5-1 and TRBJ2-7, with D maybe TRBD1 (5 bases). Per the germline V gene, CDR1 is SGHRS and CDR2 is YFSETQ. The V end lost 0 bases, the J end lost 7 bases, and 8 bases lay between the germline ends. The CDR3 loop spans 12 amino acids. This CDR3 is CASSLDRGEQYF. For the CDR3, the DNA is TGCGCCAGCAGCTTGGATAGGGGTGAGCAGTACTTC.

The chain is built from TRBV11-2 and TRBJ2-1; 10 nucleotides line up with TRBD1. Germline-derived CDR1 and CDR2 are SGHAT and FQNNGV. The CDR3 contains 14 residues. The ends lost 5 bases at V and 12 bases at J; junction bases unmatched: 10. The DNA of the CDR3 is TGTGCCAGCAGCCGAAGCGCCGGGACAGGGGTGCAGTTCTTC. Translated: CASSRSAGTGVQFF.

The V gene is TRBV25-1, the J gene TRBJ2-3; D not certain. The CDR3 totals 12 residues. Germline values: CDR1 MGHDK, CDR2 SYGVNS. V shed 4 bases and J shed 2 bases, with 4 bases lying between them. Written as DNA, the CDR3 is TGTGCCAGCAGTGTTCTCACAGATACGCAGTATTTT. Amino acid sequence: CASSVLTDTQYF.

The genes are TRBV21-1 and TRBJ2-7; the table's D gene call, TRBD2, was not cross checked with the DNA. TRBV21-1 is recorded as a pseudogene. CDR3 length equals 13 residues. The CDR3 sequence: CASSNTVEYEQYF. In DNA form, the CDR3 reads TGTGCCAGCAGCAATACCGTGGAGTACGAGCAGTACTTC.

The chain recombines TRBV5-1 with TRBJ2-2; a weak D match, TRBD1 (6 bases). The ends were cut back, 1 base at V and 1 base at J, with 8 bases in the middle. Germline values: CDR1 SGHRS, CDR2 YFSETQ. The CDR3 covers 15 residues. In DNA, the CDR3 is TGCGCCAGCAGCTTGCTAGGGGGGAACACCGGGGAGCTGTTTTTT. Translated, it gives CASSLLGGNTGELFF. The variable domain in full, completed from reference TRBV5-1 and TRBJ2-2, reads KAGVTQTPRYLIKTRGQQVTLSCSPISGHRSVSWYQQTPGQGLQFLFEYFSETQRNKGNFPGRFSGRQFSNSRSEMNVSTLELGDSALYLCASSLLGGNTGELFFGEGSRLTVL.

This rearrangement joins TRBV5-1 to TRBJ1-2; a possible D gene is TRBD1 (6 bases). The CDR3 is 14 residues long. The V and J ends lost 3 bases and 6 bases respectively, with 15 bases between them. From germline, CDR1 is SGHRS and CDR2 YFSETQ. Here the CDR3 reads CASSYADRFHGYTF. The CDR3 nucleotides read TGCGCCAGCAGCTACGCTGACAGGTTCCATGGCTACACCTTC.

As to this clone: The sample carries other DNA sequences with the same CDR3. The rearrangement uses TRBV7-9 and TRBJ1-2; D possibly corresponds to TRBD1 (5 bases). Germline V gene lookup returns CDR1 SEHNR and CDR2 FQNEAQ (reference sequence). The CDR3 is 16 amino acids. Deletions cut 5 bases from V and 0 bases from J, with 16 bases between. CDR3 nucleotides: TGTGCCAGCAGCCCTACCCTCAGGGTCACTAACTATGGCTACACCTTC. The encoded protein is CASSPTLRVTNYGYTF.

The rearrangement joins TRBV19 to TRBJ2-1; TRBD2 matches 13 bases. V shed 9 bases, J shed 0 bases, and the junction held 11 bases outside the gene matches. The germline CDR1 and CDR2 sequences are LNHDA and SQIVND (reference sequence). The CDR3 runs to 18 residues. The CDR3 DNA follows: TGTGCCAGCCTTAAACGCCGGACTAGCGGGAGCTCCTACAATGAGCAGTTCTTC. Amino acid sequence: CASLKRRTSGSSYNEQFF.

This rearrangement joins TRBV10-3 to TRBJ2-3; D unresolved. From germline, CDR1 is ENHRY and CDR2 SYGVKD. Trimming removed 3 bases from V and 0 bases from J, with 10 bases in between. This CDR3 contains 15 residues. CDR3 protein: CAISDRSDSTDTQYF. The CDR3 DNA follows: TGTGCCATCAGTGATCGAAGCGATAGCACAGATACGCAGTATTTT.

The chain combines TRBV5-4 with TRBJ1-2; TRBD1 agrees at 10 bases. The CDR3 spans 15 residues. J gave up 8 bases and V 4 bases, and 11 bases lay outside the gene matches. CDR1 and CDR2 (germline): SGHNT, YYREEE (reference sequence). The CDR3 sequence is CASSHPPGQGGGYTF. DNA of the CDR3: TGTGCCAGCAGCCACCCTCCCGGACAGGGGGGGGGCTACACCTTC.

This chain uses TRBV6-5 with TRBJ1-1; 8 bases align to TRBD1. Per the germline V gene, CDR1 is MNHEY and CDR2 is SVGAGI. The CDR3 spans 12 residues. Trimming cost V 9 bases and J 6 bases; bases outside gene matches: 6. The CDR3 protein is CASSQGAAEAFF. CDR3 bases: TGTGCCAGTAGTCAGGGGGCCGCTGAAGCTTTCTTT.

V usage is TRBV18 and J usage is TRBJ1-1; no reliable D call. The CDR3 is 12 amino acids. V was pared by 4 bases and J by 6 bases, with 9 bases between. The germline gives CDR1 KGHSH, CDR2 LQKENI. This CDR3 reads CASSRVFPEAFF. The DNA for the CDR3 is TGTGCCAGCTCACGAGTTTTTCCTGAAGCTTTCTTT.

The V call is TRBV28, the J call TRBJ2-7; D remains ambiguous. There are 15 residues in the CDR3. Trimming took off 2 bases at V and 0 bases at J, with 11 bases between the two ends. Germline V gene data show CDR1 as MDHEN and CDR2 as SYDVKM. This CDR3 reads CASSLHHASSYEQYF. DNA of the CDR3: TGTGCCAGCAGTTTACACCATGCGAGCTCCTACGAGCAGTACTTC. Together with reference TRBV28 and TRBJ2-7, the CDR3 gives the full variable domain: DVKVTQSSRYLVKRTGEKVFLECVQDMDHENMFWYRQDPGLGLRLIYFSYDVKMKEKGDIPEGYSVSREKKERFSLILESASTNQTSMYLCASSLHHASSYEQYFGPGTRLTVT.

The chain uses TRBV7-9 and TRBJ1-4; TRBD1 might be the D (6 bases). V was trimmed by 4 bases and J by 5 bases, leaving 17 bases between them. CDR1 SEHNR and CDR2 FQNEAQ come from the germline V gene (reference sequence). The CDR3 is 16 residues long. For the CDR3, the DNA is TGTGCCAGCAGCTATACAGGGACATGGAAGAATGAAAAACTGTTTTTT. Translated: CASSYTGTWKNEKLFF. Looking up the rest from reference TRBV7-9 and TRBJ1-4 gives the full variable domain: DTGVSQNPRHKITKRGQNVTFRCDPISEHNRLYWYRQTLGQGPEFLTYFQNEAQLEKSRLLSDRFSAERPKGSFSTLEIQRTEQGDSAMYLCASSYTGTWKNEKLFFGSGTQLSVL.

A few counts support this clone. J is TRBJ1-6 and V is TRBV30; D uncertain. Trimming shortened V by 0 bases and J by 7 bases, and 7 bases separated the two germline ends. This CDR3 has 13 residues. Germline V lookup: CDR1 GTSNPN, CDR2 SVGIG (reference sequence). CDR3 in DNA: TGTGCCTGGAGTGTACCGGGGAATTCACCCCTCCACTTT. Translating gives CAWSVPGNSPLHF.

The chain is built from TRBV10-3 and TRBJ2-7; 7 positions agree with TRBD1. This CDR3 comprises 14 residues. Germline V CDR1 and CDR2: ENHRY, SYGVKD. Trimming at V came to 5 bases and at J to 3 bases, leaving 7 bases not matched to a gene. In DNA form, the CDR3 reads TGTGCCATCAGTCCGGGACAGACAGACTACGAGCAGTACTTC. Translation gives CAISPGQTDYEQYF.

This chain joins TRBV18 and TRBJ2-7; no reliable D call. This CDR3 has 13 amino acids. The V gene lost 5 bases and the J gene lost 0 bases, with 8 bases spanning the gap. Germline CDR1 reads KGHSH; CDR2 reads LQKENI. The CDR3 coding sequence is TGTGCCAGCTCAGATCAGAACTCCTACGAGCAGTACTTC. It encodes CASSDQNSYEQYF.

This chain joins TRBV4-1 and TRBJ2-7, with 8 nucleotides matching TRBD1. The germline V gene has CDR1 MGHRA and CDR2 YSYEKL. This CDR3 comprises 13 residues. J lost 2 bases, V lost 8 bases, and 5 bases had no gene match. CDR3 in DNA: TGCGCCAGCGCCCAGGGACAGGCCTACGAGCAGTACTTC. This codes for CASAQGQAYEQYF.

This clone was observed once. This CDR3 reads CASSLSSGTEKQFF. CDR3 in DNA: TGTGCCAGCAGCTTATCTTCCGGGACAGAGAAGCAGTTCTTC. The V gene is TRBV7-2, the J gene TRBJ2-1, with 7 bases identical to TRBD1. The germline CDR1 and CDR2 sequences are SGHTA and FQGNSA. V lost 2 bases and J lost 11; bases outside the gene matches: 9. CDR3 size: 14 residues.

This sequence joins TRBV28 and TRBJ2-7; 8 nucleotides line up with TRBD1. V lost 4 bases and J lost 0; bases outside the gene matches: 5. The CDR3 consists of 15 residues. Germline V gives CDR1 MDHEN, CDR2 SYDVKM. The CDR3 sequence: CASSSDRGASYEQYF. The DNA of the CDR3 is TGTGCCAGCAGTTCCGACAGGGGTGCCTCCTACGAGCAGTACTTC.

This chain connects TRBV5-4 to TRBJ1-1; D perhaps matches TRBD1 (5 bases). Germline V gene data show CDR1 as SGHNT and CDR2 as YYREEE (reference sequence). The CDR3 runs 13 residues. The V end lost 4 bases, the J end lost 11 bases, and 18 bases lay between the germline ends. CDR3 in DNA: TGTGCCAGCAGCCCGGACACCTCCCTAGCGGCTTTCTTT. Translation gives CASSPDTSLAAFF.

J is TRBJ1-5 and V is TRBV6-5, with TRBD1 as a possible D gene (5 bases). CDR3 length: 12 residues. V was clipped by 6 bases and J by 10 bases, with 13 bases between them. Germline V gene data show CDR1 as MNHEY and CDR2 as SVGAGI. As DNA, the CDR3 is TGTGCCAGCAGCCGCCGGGGGGAACCCCAGCATTTT. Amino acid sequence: CASSRRGEPQHF.

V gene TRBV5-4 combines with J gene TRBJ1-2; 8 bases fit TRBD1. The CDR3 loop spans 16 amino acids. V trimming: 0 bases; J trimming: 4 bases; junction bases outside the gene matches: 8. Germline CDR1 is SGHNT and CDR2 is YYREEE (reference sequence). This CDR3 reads CASSLAGQGASYGYTF. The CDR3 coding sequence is TGTGCCAGCAGCTTGGCCGGGCAGGGGGCTTCCTATGGCTACACCTTC.

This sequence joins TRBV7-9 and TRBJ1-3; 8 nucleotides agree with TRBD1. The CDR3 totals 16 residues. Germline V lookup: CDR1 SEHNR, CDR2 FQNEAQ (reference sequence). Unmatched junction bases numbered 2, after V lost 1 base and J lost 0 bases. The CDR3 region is CASSLGTGTSGNTIYF. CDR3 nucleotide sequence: TGTGCCAGCAGCTTAGGGACAGGGACCTCTGGAAACACCATATATTTT.

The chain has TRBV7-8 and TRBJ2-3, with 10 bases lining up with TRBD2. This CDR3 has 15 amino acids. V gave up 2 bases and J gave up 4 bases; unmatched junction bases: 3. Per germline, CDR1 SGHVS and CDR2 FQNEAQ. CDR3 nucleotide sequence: TGTGCCAGCAGCTTAAGCAGCGGGGGGGCAGATACGCAGTATTTT. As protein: CASSLSSGGADTQYF.

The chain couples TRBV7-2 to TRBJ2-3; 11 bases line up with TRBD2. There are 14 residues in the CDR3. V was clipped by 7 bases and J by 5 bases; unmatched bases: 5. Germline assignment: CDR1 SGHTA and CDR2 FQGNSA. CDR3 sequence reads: CASTRSGGGDTQYF. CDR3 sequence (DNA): TGTGCCAGCACTCGTAGCGGGGGGGGAGATACGCAGTATTTT.

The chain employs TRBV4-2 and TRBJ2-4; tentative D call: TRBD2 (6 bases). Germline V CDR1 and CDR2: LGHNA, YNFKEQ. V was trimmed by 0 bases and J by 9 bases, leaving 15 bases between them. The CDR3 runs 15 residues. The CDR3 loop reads CASSQDLGGAVIQYF. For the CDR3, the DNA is TGTGCCAGCAGCCAAGATTTGGGGGGAGCAGTCATTCAGTACTTC.

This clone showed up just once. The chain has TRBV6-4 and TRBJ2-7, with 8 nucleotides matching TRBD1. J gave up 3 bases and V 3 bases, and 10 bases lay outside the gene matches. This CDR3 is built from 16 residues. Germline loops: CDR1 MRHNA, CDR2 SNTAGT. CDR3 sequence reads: CASSEGAGTGVYEQYF. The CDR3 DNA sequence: TGTGCCAGCAGTGAAGGGGCCGGGACAGGAGTCTACGAGCAGTACTTC.

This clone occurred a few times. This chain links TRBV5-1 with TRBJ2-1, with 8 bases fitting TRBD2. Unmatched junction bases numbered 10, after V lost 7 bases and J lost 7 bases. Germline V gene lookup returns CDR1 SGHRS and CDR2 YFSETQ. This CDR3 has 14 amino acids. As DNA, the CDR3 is TGCGCCAGCCGCGAGCGGGAGTTAAGGAATGAGCAGTTCTTC. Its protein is CASRERELRNEQFF.